The present TCR beta chain was sequenced within a study of CD4+ T cells in melanoma. This clone turned up a few times. The repertoire was sequenced with immunoSEQ multiplex PCR; TCRdb's copy has only in-frame clones and lacks some. Of approximately 14,000 clones listed, less than 65% were seen once; the top ten hold 15% to 17%. The sequence was collected from a human donor with melanoma. Material: cells from a culture (not recorded whether cultured in vitro).

The CDR3 sequence is CASSLNPGTSEAFF. CDR3 bases: TGTGCCAGCAGCTTAAACCCCGGGACATCTGAAGCTTTCTTT. The chain links TRBV7-3 to TRBJ1-1; tentatively, D is TRBD1 (6 bases). Deletions cut 1 base from V and 6 bases from J, with 12 bases between. The germline V gene has CDR1 SGHTA and CDR2 FQGTGA. The CDR3 runs 14 residues.